A selection of T cell receptor beta chains follows, all from one sample in a study of metastatic and nonmetastatic thyroid tumors. TCRdb reassembled clones from the PCR reads with MiXCR. This table holds 32,000 or so clones, 18% found once. What was sequenced was blood. The receptors come from a male donor with papillary thyroid cancer or a benign thyroid nodule (not recorded which). Some clones in this sample may be carry-over from other donors' samples. The CDR3 runs from the conserved cysteine through the conserved F or W. The D gene is left open where the match is weak. The size field is filled for only some rows; it gives once, few, many or a size class.

D | J | V | length | size | CDR3 | DNA
. | TRBJ1-1 | TRBV11-1 | 16 | . | CASSLTSRGRSTEAFF | TGTGCCAGCAGCTTAACCTCGCGGGGGAGATCCACTGAAGCTTTCTTT
TRBD1 | TRBJ2-7 | TRBV6-2/TRBV6-3 | 14 | medium-sized | CASRLDRDAYEQYF | TGTGCCAGCAGACTGGACAGGGACGCCTACGAGCAGTACTTC
. | TRBJ1-1 | TRBV2 | 16 | many | CASTSLAEGRGTEAFF | TGTGCCAGCACTTCGCTGGCCGAGGGCAGGGGCACTGAAGCTTTCTTT
TRBD1 | TRBJ2-2 | TRBV9 | 15 | many | CASSSRTGWTGELFF | TGTGCCAGCAGCTCCCGGACAGGGTGGACCGGGGAGCTGTTTTTT
. | TRBJ2-7 | TRBV19 | 13 | . | CATTSGRTGEQYF | TGTGCCACCACCTCCGGGAGAACGGGAGAGCAGTACTTC
. | TRBJ2-7 | TRBV5-4 | 14 | . | CASSSQGPPYEQYF | TGTGCCAGCAGCTCGCAGGGCCCACCCTACGAGCAGTACTTC
. | TRBJ1-2 | TRBV20-1 | 17 | few | CSAGGERGTVSNYGYTF | TGCAGTGCGGGGGGGGAGAGGGGTACAGTGAGTAACTATGGCTACACCTTC
TRBD1 | TRBJ2-3 | TRBV11-1 | 15 | . | CASSPGQGHTDTQYF | TGTGCCAGCAGCCCGGGACAGGGACACACAGATACGCAGTATTTT
. | TRBJ2-1 | TRBV4-1 | 13 | many | CASSQDTGNEQFF | TGCGCCAGCAGCCAAGATACGGGAAATGAGCAGTTCTTC
TRBD1 | TRBJ2-2 | TRBV28 | 15 | few | CASSWTGFKTGELFF | TGTGCCAGCTCTTGGACAGGGTTTAAGACCGGGGAGCTGTTTTTT
. | TRBJ2-5 | TRBV7-2 | 13 | many | CASSFPGMGAQYF | TGTGCCAGCAGCTTTCCTGGGATGGGAGCCCAGTACTTC
. | TRBJ2-3 | TRBV6-4 | 13 | many | CASSVSSTDTQYF | TGTGCCAGCAGTGTTAGCAGCACAGATACGCAGTATTTT
. | TRBJ1-1 | TRBV28 | 13 | few | CASSSPLNTEAFF | TGTGCCAGCAGTTCACCACTGAACACTGAAGCTTTCTTT
. | TRBJ2-2 | TRBV7-2 | 12 | medium-sized | CASSFYTGELFF | TGTGCCAGCAGTTTCTACACCGGGGAGCTGTTTTTT
TRBD2 | TRBJ2-2 | TRBV20-1 | 14 | many | CSVGSGGAIGELFF | TGCAGTGTGGGTAGCGGGGGGGCCATCGGGGAGCTGTTTTTT
. | TRBJ2-6 | TRBV19 | 14 | few | CASSRLSGANVLTF | TGTGCCAGTAGCAGACTCTCTGGGGCCAACGTCCTGACTTTC
. | TRBJ2-5 | TRBV6-1 | 14 | . | CASSEGKGSETQYF | TGTGCCAGCAGTGAAGGGAAGGGATCGGAGACCCAGTACTTC
. | TRBJ1-2 | TRBV9 | 15 | many | CASSVAQGRYYGYTF | TGTGCCAGCAGCGTAGCACAGGGTCGGTACTATGGCTACACCTTC
. | TRBJ2-7 | TRBV7-9 | 12 | many | CASSLQGYEQYF | TGTGCCAGCAGCTTACAGGGATACGAGCAGTACTTC
TRBD1 | TRBJ1-2 | TRBV4-1 | 16 | many | CASSQGRGQGTYGYTF | TGCGCCAGCAGCCAAGGACGCGGACAGGGGACCTATGGCTACACCTTC
TRBD2 | TRBJ2-1 | TRBV20-1 | 17 | many | CSARVDPSGSLDNEQFF | TGCAGTGCTAGAGTTGATCCTAGCGGGAGCCTGGACAATGAGCAGTTCTTC
. | TRBJ2-3 | TRBV7-2 | 13 | many | CASSPDRRDTQYF | TGTGCCAGCAGCCCAGACAGAAGGGATACGCAGTATTTT
TRBD1 | TRBJ2-3 | TRBV4-2 | 17 | many | CASSRGLGQGATDTQYF | TGTGCCAGCAGCCGGGGGCTGGGACAGGGGGCCACAGATACGCAGTATTTT
. | TRBJ2-1 | TRBV6-1 | 15 | medium-sized | CASSSRPGPYNEQFF | TGTGCCAGCAGTTCCCGACCCGGGCCCTACAATGAGCAGTTCTTC
. | TRBJ2-7 | TRBV12-3/TRBV12-4 | 14 | few | CAGRGAGRSYEQYF | TGTGCCGGCAGGGGCGCAGGTAGATCCTACGAGCAGTACTTC
. | TRBJ1-5 | TRBV4-1 | 16 | many | CASSQSGRSGNQPQHF | TGCGCCAGCAGCCAATCAGGGCGCAGTGGCAATCAGCCCCAGCATTTT
TRBD2 | TRBJ2-1 | TRBV29-1 | 13 | few | CSVVRGRAREQFF | TGCAGCGTTGTTCGCGGGAGGGCGCGTGAGCAGTTCTTC
. | TRBJ2-3 | TRBV5-1 | 15 | . | CASRTTNGVTDTQYF | TGCGCCAGCAGGACGACTAACGGGGTCACAGATACGCAGTATTTT
. | TRBJ2-7 | TRBV6-1 | 14 | . | CASSFNMGHYEQYF | TGTGCCAGCAGTTTTAACATGGGACACTACGAGCAGTACTTC
. | TRBJ2-3 | TRBV7-2 | 14 | many | CASSWRQGTDTQYF | TGTGCCAGCAGCTGGAGACAGGGCACAGATACGCAGTATTTT
. | TRBJ1-1 | TRBV28 | 13 | . | CASSFGGNTEAFF | TGTGCCAGCAGCTTCGGGGGGAACACTGAAGCTTTCTTT
. | TRBJ1-1 | TRBV6-2/TRBV6-3 | 14 | many | CASGNEIRDGGAFF | TGTGCCAGCGGGAACGAAATAAGGGATGGTGGAGCTTTCTTT
. | TRBJ2-7 | TRBV18 | 13 | many | CASSEGVEYEQYF | TGTGCCAGCTCGGAAGGGGTTGAATACGAGCAGTACTTC
TRBD2 | TRBJ2-2 | TRBV30 | 15 | many | CAWSVSGGSPGELFF | TGTGCCTGGAGTGTCAGCGGGGGTAGTCCCGGGGAGCTGTTTTTT
TRBD2 | TRBJ2-7 | TRBV27 | 15 | few | CASSPRSRRDYEQYF | TGTGCCAGCAGTCCCCGGAGCAGGAGGGACTACGAGCAATACTTC
TRBD2 | TRBJ2-1 | TRBV2 | 15 | few | CASSEDGGALYEQFF | TGTGCCAGCAGTGAGGACGGGGGGGCGCTCTATGAGCAGTTCTTC
. | TRBJ2-1 | TRBV7-6 | 14 | many | CASSIGGPQAEQFF | TGTGCCAGCAGCATCGGAGGACCGCAGGCCGAGCAGTTCTTC
. | TRBJ1-1 | TRBV6-5 | 16 | many | CASSYQTGIRNTEAFF | TGTGCCAGCAGTTACCAAACAGGGATACGGAACACTGAAGCTTTCTTT
. | TRBJ2-3 | TRBV20-1 | 14 | many | CSARKTPSTDTQYF | TGCAGTGCCAGAAAGACACCCAGCACAGATACGCAGTATTTT
TRBD2 | TRBJ2-5 | TRBV13 | 18 | few | CASILLFMASGSRETQYF | TGTGCCAGCATCCTCCTATTCATGGCTAGCGGGAGTAGGGAGACCCAGTACTTC
. | TRBJ2-2 | TRBV12-3/TRBV12-4 | 15 | . | CASSLGLANTGELFF | TGTGCCAGCAGTTTAGGTCTAGCCAACACCGGGGAGCTGTTTTTT
TRBD1 | TRBJ1-1 | TRBV5-4 | 14 | many | CASSLPGTEIKAFF | TGTGCCAGCAGCTTGCCCGGGACAGAGATTAAAGCTTTCTTT
TRBD2 | TRBJ2-3 | TRBV24-1 | 13 | many | CATIAGGTDTQYF | TGTGCCACGATAGCGGGAGGGACAGATACGCAGTATTTT
TRBD1 | TRBJ2-1 | TRBV15 | 14 | many | CATSTRQGGNEQFF | TGTGCCACCAGCACTCGACAGGGGGGAAATGAGCAGTTCTTC
. | TRBJ2-2 | TRBV5-1 | 15 | many | CASSLEAGNTGELFF | TGCGCCAGCAGCTTGGAAGCGGGGAACACCGGGGAGCTGTTTTTT
TRBD2 | TRBJ2-3 | TRBV11-1 | 15 | once | CASSRNSGSSDTQYF | TGTGCCAGCAGCCGAAATAGCGGGAGCTCAGATACGCAGTATTTT
. | TRBJ1-6 | TRBV9 | 14 | many | CASSGPSSNSPLHF | TGTGCCAGCAGCGGCCCATCTAGCAATTCACCCCTCCACTTT
TRBD1 | TRBJ1-2 | TRBV5-1 | 14 | many | CASRRDRGPRGYTF | TGCGCCAGCCGTCGGGACAGGGGGCCTAGGGGCTACACCTTC
. | TRBJ1-1 | TRBV18 | 14 | . | CASSPILAGDEAFF | TGTGCCAGCTCACCAATTCTTGCGGGGGATGAAGCTTTCTTT
TRBD2 | TRBJ2-7 | TRBV15 | 13 | few | CATSMSGTYEQYF | TGTGCCACCAGTATGAGCGGGACCTACGAGCAGTACTTC
. | TRBJ1-2 | TRBV30 | 13 | many | CAWGQLANYGYTF | TGTGCCTGGGGCCAGTTAGCTAACTATGGCTACACCTTC
TRBD2 | TRBJ2-1 | TRBV19 | 15 | few | CASSISLAGSNEQFF | TGTGCCAGTAGTATCAGTCTAGCGGGAAGCAATGAGCAGTTCTTC